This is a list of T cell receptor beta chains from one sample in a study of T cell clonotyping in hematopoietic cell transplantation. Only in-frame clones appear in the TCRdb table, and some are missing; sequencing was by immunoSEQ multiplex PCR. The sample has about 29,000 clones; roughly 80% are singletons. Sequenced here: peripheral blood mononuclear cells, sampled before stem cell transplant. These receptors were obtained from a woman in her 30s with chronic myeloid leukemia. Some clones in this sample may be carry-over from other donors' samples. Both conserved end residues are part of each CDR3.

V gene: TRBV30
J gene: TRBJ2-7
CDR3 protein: CAWSSPRGGGGGYEQYF

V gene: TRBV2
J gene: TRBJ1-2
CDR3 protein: CASSARTFSGYTF

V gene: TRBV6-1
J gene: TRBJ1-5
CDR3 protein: CASSESGQGEPQHF

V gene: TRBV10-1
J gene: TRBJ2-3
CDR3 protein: CASSERVATDTQYF

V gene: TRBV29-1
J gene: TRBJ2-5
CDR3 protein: CSAVRQGYQETQYF

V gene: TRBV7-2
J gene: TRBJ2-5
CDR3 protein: CASSLGLAGIRYF

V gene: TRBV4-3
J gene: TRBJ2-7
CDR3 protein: CASSQERTGASSYEQYF

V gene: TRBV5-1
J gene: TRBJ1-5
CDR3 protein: CASHPMRRGVSQPQHF

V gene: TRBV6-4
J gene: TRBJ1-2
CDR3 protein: CASSDRAKDPNYGYTF

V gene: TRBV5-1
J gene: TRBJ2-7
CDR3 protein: CASSRGQTSTYEQYF

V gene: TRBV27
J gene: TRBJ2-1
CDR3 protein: CASRAPGQLNEQFF

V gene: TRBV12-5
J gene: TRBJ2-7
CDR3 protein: CASGLSPKSSYEQYF

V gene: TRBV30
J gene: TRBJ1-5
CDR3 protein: CAWSEGGRGQPQHF

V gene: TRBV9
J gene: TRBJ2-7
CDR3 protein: CASSVASGSYEQYF

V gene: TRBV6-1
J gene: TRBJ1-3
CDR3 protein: CASSDRPLLGNTIYF

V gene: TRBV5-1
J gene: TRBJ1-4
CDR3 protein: CASSLGRGEKLFF

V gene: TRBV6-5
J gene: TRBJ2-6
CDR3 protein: CASTPEGSGANVLTF

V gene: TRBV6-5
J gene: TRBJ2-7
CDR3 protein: CASSRGDITYEQYF

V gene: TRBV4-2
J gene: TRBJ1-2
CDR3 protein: CASSQGQNYGYTF

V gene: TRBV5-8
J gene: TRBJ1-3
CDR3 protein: CAILAGNTIYF

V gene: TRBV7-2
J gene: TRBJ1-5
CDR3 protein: CASSPSYSNQPQHF

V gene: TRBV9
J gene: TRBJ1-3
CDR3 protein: CASSPPGNTIYF

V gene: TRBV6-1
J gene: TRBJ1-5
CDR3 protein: CASSDGDSSWQPQHF